A selection of T cell receptor beta chains follows, all from one sample in a study of blood T cell repertoires in COVID-19. Repertoires were generated with immunoSEQ multiplex PCR, while TCRdb's copy carries only in-frame clones and drops some. Among roughly 33,000 clones listed, 85% were seen once. Sequenced input: peripheral blood. The receptors here all came from a human donor with acute or convalescent COVID-19. The donor label of this sample is uncertain. CDR3s include the opening cysteine and the closing phenylalanine or tryptophan. D genes are given only for firm matches. Size values are once, few and many counts, or a class for expanded clones, and some rows have none.

size	D	V	J	CDR3	DNA
NA	TRBD2	TRBV30	TRBJ2-7	CAWTPGTSQYEQYF	TGTGCCTGGACCCCCGGGACTAGTCAGTACGAGCAGTACTTC
NA	NA	TRBV6-1	TRBJ1-6	CASSEGRSFGSPLHF	TGTGCCAGCAGTGAAGGACGGAGCTTCGGTTCACCCCTCCACTTT
NA	NA	TRBV25-1	TRBJ1-2	CASSEHTLGYTF	TGTGCCAGCAGTGAACACACCTTAGGCTACACCTTC
once	NA	TRBV28	TRBJ1-3	CASRASGNTIYF	TGTGCCAGCAGGGCCTCTGGAAACACCATATATTTT
NA	TRBD2	TRBV30	TRBJ2-1	CAWSRAGGLEQFF	TGTGCCTGGAGTAGAGCGGGAGGACTAGAGCAGTTCTTC
NA	TRBD2	TRBV9	TRBJ2-7	CASSVASRLAGGRMRYEQYF	TGTGCCAGCAGCGTAGCTTCGAGATTAGCGGGGGGGCGAATGCGCTACGAGCAGTACTTC
NA	NA	TRBV28	TRBJ2-7	CASSNGMSIYEQYF	TGTGCCAGCAGCAACGGGATGAGTATCTACGAGCAGTACTTC
NA	TRBD1	TRBV6-5	TRBJ2-7	CASSYSGGQVSYEQYF	TGTGCCAGCAGTTACTCGGGTGGACAGGTTTCCTACGAGCAGTACTTC
NA	TRBD1	TRBV19	TRBJ1-5	CATDRGNQPQHF	TGTGCCACCGACAGGGGCAATCAGCCCCAGCATTTT
NA	TRBD2	TRBV19	TRBJ2-2	CASSIGLAGAGELFF	TGTGCCAGTAGTATAGGCCTAGCGGGGGCCGGGGAGCTGTTTTTT
NA	NA	TRBV18	TRBJ1-4	CASSPRVNEKLFF	TGTGCCAGCTCACCCAGGGTTAATGAAAAACTGTTTTTT
NA	TRBD2	TRBV6-2/TRBV6-3	TRBJ2-7	CASSRSGLAGFSYEQYF	TGTGCCAGCAGCCGATCAGGGCTAGCGGGATTCTCCTACGAGCAGTACTTC
NA	TRBD1	TRBV15	TRBJ1-2	CATSRGQGLYGYTF	TGTGCCACCAGCAGAGGACAGGGATTATATGGCTACACCTTC
NA	NA	TRBV5-5	TRBJ2-1	CASSLISFEGEQFF	TGTGCCAGCAGCTTGATTAGTTTTGAGGGTGAGCAGTTCTTC
NA	NA	TRBV12-2	TRBJ1-2	CASRLTGDGYTF	TGTGCAAGTCGCTTAACAGGGGATGGCTACACCTTC
NA	NA	TRBV27	TRBJ1-1	CASSLSTGELAFF	TGTGCCAGCAGTTTATCGACGGGGGAGCTGGCTTTCTTT
few	TRBD1	TRBV11-2	TRBJ2-7	CASSLVSWDSTWGQYF	TGTGCCAGCAGCTTAGTTTCTTGGGACAGTACCTGGGGGCAGTACTTC
once	TRBD1	TRBV7-9	TRBJ1-4	CASSFRQGHEKLFF	TGTGCCAGCAGCTTTCGACAGGGACATGAAAAACTGTTTTTT
NA	NA	TRBV18	TRBJ2-7	CASSPGPDGEQYF	TGTGCCAGCTCACCAGGGCCCGACGGCGAGCAGTACTTC
NA	NA	TRBV27	TRBJ2-5	CASSGPPRPQETQYF	TGTGCCAGCAGTGGGCCCCCCCGACCTCAAGAGACCCAGTACTTC
NA	NA	TRBV6-6	TRBJ1-1	CASSYSEMNTEAFF	TGTGCCAGCAGTTACTCGGAGATGAACACTGAAGCTTTCTTT
NA	TRBD1	TRBV2	TRBJ1-1	CASRDRSARRNTEAFF	TGTGCCAGCCGGGACAGAAGCGCGAGGAGGAACACTGAAGCTTTCTTT
NA	NA	TRBV6-5	TRBJ2-2	CASSSGGNTGELFF	TGTGCCAGCAGTTCCGGGGGGAACACCGGGGAGCTGTTTTTT
NA	NA	TRBV10-3	TRBJ2-2	CAIRVSVSNTGELFF	TGTGCCATCAGGGTTAGCGTTTCGAACACCGGGGAGCTGTTTTTT
few	TRBD1	TRBV6-1	TRBJ1-5	CASSEEQGIWQPQHF	TGTGCCAGCAGTGAAGAACAGGGGATTTGGCAGCCCCAGCATTTT
once	TRBD1	TRBV29-1	TRBJ1-1	CSVAGQGILGGTEAFF	TGCAGCGTTGCCGGACAGGGGATACTAGGGGGCACTGAAGCTTTCTTT
NA	TRBD1	TRBV5-1	TRBJ1-1	CASSPGGTENTEAFF	TGCGCCAGCAGCCCAGGGGGGACAGAGAACACTGAAGCTTTCTTT
NA	TRBD1	TRBV2	TRBJ1-1	CASSGTGGTEAFF	TGTGCCAGCAGTGGGACAGGGGGGACTGAAGCTTTCTTT
once	TRBD1	TRBV18	TRBJ1-2	CASSPAGQGDYGYTF	TGTGCCAGCTCACCGGCGGGACAGGGCGACTATGGCTACACCTTC
NA	NA	TRBV4-1	TRBJ2-1	CASSRGQYLSNEQFF	TGCGCCAGCAGCCGAGGACAGTACTTAAGCAATGAGCAGTTCTTC
NA	TRBD1	TRBV7-2	TRBJ1-1	CASSFLRGTTEAFF	TGTGCCAGCAGCTTTCTCAGGGGGACAACTGAAGCTTTCTTT
NA	NA	TRBV3-1/TRBV3-2	TRBJ2-3	CASSQGTSESDTQYF	TGTGCCAGCAGCCAAGGGACTTCGGAGTCAGATACGCAGTATTTT
NA	NA	TRBV10-3	TRBJ1-1	CAISEGAKNTEAFF	TGTGCCATCAGTGAAGGGGCCAAGAACACTGAAGCTTTCTTT
NA	NA	TRBV29-1	TRBJ2-1	CSVDRVKEQFF	TGCAGCGTTGATCGGGTCAAGGAGCAGTTCTTC
NA	TRBD2	TRBV7-2	TRBJ2-2	CASSFRVGAAGVLAGELFF	TGTGCCAGCAGCTTCCGGGTCGGAGCGGCGGGGGTCTTGGCCGGGGAGCTGTTTTTT